These T cell receptor beta chains were read from a single sample in a study of T-cell memory formation after mild COVID-19. One entry per CDR3 protein, called by TCRdb with MiXCR from the 5' RACE reads. The sample lists a few hundred thousand distinct CDR3 sequences; around 21% were seen once. Sample: PBMCs or a T cell subset sorted from them (not recorded which). The receptors here all came from an adult woman who had mild COVID-19 (a few samples of this study predate the infection). Cell type and time point are not known. The CDR3 runs from the conserved cysteine through the conserved F or W. A D gene is named only where the DNA matches it firmly. Not every row has a clone size; where given, it reads once, few, many or a size class.

clone_size j_call v_call d_call cdr3_aa cdr3_nt
. TRBJ1-1 TRBV18 . CASSPNPGPAVVRHEAFF TGTGCCAGCTCACCTAACCCGGGACCGGCGGTAGTTCGCCATGAAGCTTTCTTT
. TRBJ2-1 TRBV24-1 . CATRGNNNEQFF TGTGCCACCAGGGGCAACAACAATGAGCAGTTCTTC
. TRBJ2-3 TRBV9 TRBD1 CASSSGTGGGADTQYF TGTGCCAGCAGCTCCGGGACAGGGGGAGGGGCAGATACGCAGTATTTT
. TRBJ2-5 TRBV5-1 TRBD1 CASSWWTGLEETQYF TGCGCCAGCAGCTGGTGGACAGGGTTGGAAGAGACCCAGTACTTC
few TRBJ2-7 TRBV11-1 TRBD1 CASSTGTESSYEQYF TGTGCCAGCAGCACCGGGACAGAAAGCTCCTACGAGCAGTACTTC
. TRBJ1-6 TRBV5-5 . CASSSPRALHF TGTGCCAGCAGCTCACCTCGGGCCCTCCACTTT
few TRBJ1-2 TRBV6-6 . CASSLVGRSPDGYTF TGTGCCAGCTCCTTAGTGGGTAGGAGCCCGGATGGCTACACCTTC
. TRBJ2-1 TRBV14 TRBD2 CASSQLAGEIYNEQFF TGTGCCAGCAGCCAACTAGCGGGGGAAATCTACAATGAGCAGTTCTTC
few TRBJ2-3 TRBV28 TRBD1 CASSPRDRGITSTDTQYF TGTGCCAGCAGTCCCCGGGACAGGGGGATAACTAGCACAGATACGCAGTATTTT
few TRBJ2-7 TRBV5-1 . CASRDAGSEQYF TGCGCCAGCAGAGATGCAGGGAGCGAGCAGTACTTC
. TRBJ2-3 TRBV29-1 TRBD2 CSVRRGAPSTDTQYF TGCAGCGTTAGGCGGGGGGCTCCTAGCACAGATACGCAGTATTTT
few TRBJ2-7 TRBV20-1 . CSARRGQGGGEQYF TGCAGTGCTCGACGAGGACAGGGAGGGGGCGAGCAGTACTTC
. TRBJ2-7 TRBV15 TRBD2 CATSSTRTSGLGTYEQYF TGTGCCACCAGCAGTACGAGGACTAGCGGTCTGGGTACCTACGAGCAGTACTTC
few TRBJ2-2 TRBV7-9 . CASSSTETTGELFF TGTGCCAGCAGCTCGACGGAGACTACCGGGGAGCTGTTTTTT
few TRBJ1-1 TRBV9 . CASRRTANTEAFF TGTGCCAGCAGGCGGACAGCGAACACTGAAGCTTTCTTT
. TRBJ1-1 TRBV30 TRBD1 CAWSSGQGSTEAFF TGTGCCTGGAGTTCTGGACAGGGGAGCACTGAAGCTTTCTTT
. TRBJ2-3 TRBV3-1 TRBD2 CASSQGRGLSTDTQYF TGTGCCAGCAGCCAAGGTCGGGGACTAAGCACAGATACGCAGTATTTT
. TRBJ1-1 TRBV5-1 . CASSLTGETEAFF TGCGCCAGCAGCTTGACAGGAGAGACTGAAGCTTTCTTT
few TRBJ2-7 TRBV10-3 . CAISSLTLGRSYEQYF TGTGCCATCAGTTCGCTCACGTTGGGACGGTCCTACGAGCAGTACTTC
. TRBJ2-3 TRBV7-9 . CASSLELRHTDTQYF TGTGCCAGCAGCTTAGAACTACGACACACAGATACGCAGTATTTT
few TRBJ2-1 TRBV3-1 TRBD1 CASSHFGRGRSYNEQFF TGTGCCAGCAGCCACTTCGGCAGGGGGCGTTCCTACAATGAGCAGTTCTTC
once TRBJ1-3 TRBV18 . CASSGTIDRGNTIYF TGTGCCAGCTCTGGGACTATCGATAGGGGAAACACCATATATTTT
few TRBJ2-1 TRBV12-3/TRBV12-4 . CASSLGPKGEQFF TGTGCCAGCAGTCTGGGCCCAAAGGGTGAGCAGTTCTTC
few TRBJ2-3 TRBV4-1 . CASSRETVSSTDTQYF TGCGCCAGCAGCCGCGAGACAGTGTCTAGCACAGATACGCAGTATTTT